These T cell receptor beta chains were read from a single sample in a study of T cell responses to AZD1222 COVID-19 vaccine. TCRdb's copy holds only in-frame clones and misses some; the assay was immunoSEQ multiplex PCR. The table shows more than 85,000 clones, with around nine tenths occurring only once. Sequencing used peripheral blood, obtained on day 0 of AZD1222 vaccination. These TCRs come from an adult in good health. Each CDR3 is given with its conserved first and last residue. Each record gives: D gene, V gene, clone size, J gene, CDR3 protein, CDR3 DNA. D genes are given only for firm matches. Size values are once, few and many counts, or a class for expanded clones, and some rows have none.

d_gene: -; v_gene: TRBV28; abundance: -; j_gene: TRBJ1-4; CDR3aa: CASNQPGRGRHEKLFF; CDR3nt: TGTGCCAGCAATCAGCCAGGTCGGGGGCGGCATGAAAAACTGTTTTTT
d_gene: -; v_gene: TRBV6-4; abundance: -; j_gene: TRBJ1-2; CDR3aa: CASSDSSLASGYTF; CDR3nt: TGTGCCAGCAGTGACTCGAGTTTGGCCAGTGGCTACACCTTC
d_gene: TRBD1; v_gene: TRBV30; abundance: -; j_gene: TRBJ1-2; CDR3aa: CAWSGSRTGYGYTF; CDR3nt: TGTGCCTGGAGTGGCTCTAGGACAGGCTATGGCTACACCTTC
d_gene: -; v_gene: TRBV15; abundance: -; j_gene: TRBJ2-2; CDR3aa: CATSKQGSGELFF; CDR3nt: TGTGCCACCAGCAAACAGGGATCCGGGGAGCTGTTTTTT
d_gene: -; v_gene: TRBV19; abundance: -; j_gene: TRBJ2-1; CDR3aa: CASSIEGRSYNEQFF; CDR3nt: TGTGCCAGTAGTATAGAGGGTAGGTCCTACAATGAGCAGTTCTTC
d_gene: -; v_gene: TRBV7-2; abundance: -; j_gene: TRBJ2-3; CDR3aa: CASSPPNLDGDTQYF; CDR3nt: TGTGCCAGCAGCCCTCCGAACCTAGATGGGGATACGCAGTATTTT
d_gene: -; v_gene: TRBV15; abundance: -; j_gene: TRBJ1-5; CDR3aa: CATSRDIRQPQHF; CDR3nt: TGTGCCACCAGCAGAGATATTCGACAGCCCCAGCATTTT
d_gene: -; v_gene: TRBV11-1; abundance: -; j_gene: TRBJ1-3; CDR3aa: CASSLVRSGNTIYF; CDR3nt: TGTGCCAGCAGCTTGGTGCGCTCTGGAAACACCATATATTTT
d_gene: -; v_gene: TRBV7-2; abundance: -; j_gene: TRBJ2-1; CDR3aa: CASSLIRARGNEQFF; CDR3nt: TGTGCCAGCAGCTTAATCAGAGCACGGGGGAATGAGCAGTTCTTC
d_gene: -; v_gene: TRBV7-2; abundance: -; j_gene: TRBJ2-7; CDR3aa: CASSTAHEQYF; CDR3nt: TGTGCCAGCAGCACAGCCCACGAGCAGTACTTC
d_gene: -; v_gene: TRBV10-3; abundance: -; j_gene: TRBJ1-3; CDR3aa: CAISLTPEGGNTIYF; CDR3nt: TGTGCCATCAGCCTAACTCCCGAGGGTGGAAACACCATATATTTT
d_gene: -; v_gene: TRBV29-1; abundance: -; j_gene: TRBJ1-2; CDR3aa: CSVVDRRQHTF; CDR3nt: TGCAGCGTAGTGGACCGGAGACAGCACACCTTC
d_gene: TRBD2; v_gene: TRBV11-3; abundance: -; j_gene: TRBJ2-1; CDR3aa: CASSYSGGSGRGEQFF; CDR3nt: TGTGCCAGCAGCTATTCCGGGGGTAGCGGGAGGGGCGAGCAGTTCTTC
d_gene: -; v_gene: TRBV2; abundance: -; j_gene: TRBJ1-6; CDR3aa: CASRMGVGSPLHF; CDR3nt: TGTGCCAGCAGAATGGGGGTTGGTTCACCCCTCCACTTT
d_gene: -; v_gene: TRBV2; abundance: -; j_gene: TRBJ1-6; CDR3aa: CASSDPDGGGNSPLHF; CDR3nt: TGTGCCAGCAGTGACCCGGACGGAGGAGGGAATTCACCCCTCCACTTT
d_gene: -; v_gene: TRBV7-2; abundance: once; j_gene: TRBJ2-7; CDR3aa: CASHQDSLNYEQYF; CDR3nt: TGTGCCAGCCACCAAGACAGCTTAAACTACGAGCAGTACTTC
d_gene: -; v_gene: TRBV19; abundance: -; j_gene: TRBJ1-5; CDR3aa: CASSIVRGNQPQHF; CDR3nt: TGTGCCAGTAGTATAGTCAGGGGAAATCAGCCCCAGCATTTT
d_gene: -; v_gene: TRBV24-1; abundance: -; j_gene: TRBJ1-4; CDR3aa: CATSDTQPWGEKLFF; CDR3nt: TGTGCCACCAGTGATACCCAGCCCTGGGGTGAAAAACTGTTTTTT
d_gene: -; v_gene: TRBV19; abundance: -; j_gene: TRBJ1-2; CDR3aa: CASSITGVKNYGYTF; CDR3nt: TGTGCCAGTAGTATTACTGGGGTTAAGAACTATGGCTACACCTTC
d_gene: TRBD2; v_gene: TRBV29-1; abundance: -; j_gene: TRBJ2-1; CDR3aa: CSVDVSGSRGEQFF; CDR3nt: TGCAGCGTTGATGTGAGCGGGAGCCGGGGTGAGCAGTTCTTC
d_gene: -; v_gene: TRBV3-1/TRBV3-2; abundance: -; j_gene: TRBJ1-3; CDR3aa: CASSPRGRGGTVGNTIYF; CDR3nt: TGTGCCAGCAGCCCAAGGGGACGCGGGGGCACAGTTGGAAACACCATATATTTT
d_gene: -; v_gene: TRBV7-8; abundance: -; j_gene: TRBJ2-1; CDR3aa: CASSPRAGVQFF; CDR3nt: TGTGCCAGCAGCCCACGGGCGGGCGTGCAGTTCTTC
d_gene: -; v_gene: TRBV2; abundance: -; j_gene: TRBJ1-3; CDR3aa: CASSERGKGNTIYF; CDR3nt: TGTGCCAGCAGTGAAAGGGGAAAGGGAAACACCATATATTTT
d_gene: -; v_gene: TRBV3-1/TRBV3-2; abundance: once; j_gene: TRBJ2-1; CDR3aa: CASSPIASGYNEQFF; CDR3nt: TGTGCCAGCAGCCCAATTGCTTCTGGGTACAATGAGCAGTTCTTC